Presented here are 8 T cell receptor beta chains from one specimen sequenced in a study of blood T cell repertoires in COVID-19. Sequencing used immunoSEQ multiplex PCR; TCRdb keeps in-frame clones, though not all of them. The table lists about 280,000 clones, about 89% of them singletons. The specimen was peripheral blood. Receptors originate from a man in his forties or fifties with acute or convalescent COVID-19.

This rearrangement joins TRBV5-1 to TRBJ1-1; a possible D gene is TRBD1 (6 bases). Germline assignment: CDR1 SGHRS and CDR2 YFSETQ. The CDR3 is 14 residues long. V gave up 2 bases and J gave up 4 bases, with 12 bases separating them. CDR3 sequence (DNA): TGCGCCAGCAGCTTACAGGGTTACGCCACTGAAGCTTTCTTT. The encoded protein is CASSLQGYATEAFF.

As for this clone: One junction end disagrees with the germline gene, perhaps due to a read error. The chain has TRBV19 and TRBJ1-2, with 7 positions matching TRBD1. The CDR3 runs 15 residues. The V gene's germline CDR1 is LNHDA and CDR2 SQIVND (reference sequence). The CDR3 DNA reads TGTACCAGTAGTATGGCGACAGGGAAGGCGAATGGCTACACCTTC. Its translation is CTSSMATGKANGYTF. The full variable domain, completed using reference TRBV19 and TRBJ1-2, is DGGITQSPKYLFRKEGQNVTLSCEQNLNHDAMYWYRQDPGQGLRLIYYSQIVNDFQKGDIAEGYSVSREKKESFPLTVTSAQKNPTAFYLCTSSMATGKANGYTFGSGTRLTVV.

The V gene is TRBV10-3, the J gene TRBJ2-7, with 7 bases identical to TRBD2. Germline CDR1 reads ENHRY; CDR2 reads SYGVKD. J was trimmed by 0 bases and V by 6 bases; bases with no gene match: 5. CDR3 length: 14 residues. CDR3 protein: CAIRVGGTSYEQYF. DNA of the CDR3: TGTGCCATCAGAGTCGGGGGGACCTCCTACGAGCAGTACTTC.

The rearrangement joins TRBV30 to TRBJ2-1, with 7 bases fitting TRBD1. Germline CDR1 and CDR2: GTSNPN and SVGIG (reference sequence). V shed 2 bases and J 4 bases; nucleotides not matched to a gene: 5. This CDR3 contains 14 residues. The CDR3 loop reads CAWSKGATYNEQFF. For the CDR3, the DNA is TGTGCCTGGAGTAAGGGGGCTACTTACAATGAGCAGTTCTTC. Full variable domain (outside the CDR3, taken from reference TRBV30 and TRBJ2-1): SQTIHQWPATLVQPVGSPLSLECTVEGTSNPNLYWYRQAAGRGLQLLFYSVGIGQISSEVPQNLSASRPQDRQFILSSKKLLLSDSGFYLCAWSKGATYNEQFFGPGTRLTVL.

The V and J genes are TRBV4-2 and TRBJ2-2; 7 bases line up with TRBD2. In germline, CDR1 is LGHNA, CDR2 YNFKEQ. V dropped 1 base and J dropped 6; count of bases not matched to a gene: 11. The CDR3 extends over 17 amino acids. The CDR3 coding sequence is TGTGCCAGCAGCCAAGTGGGACTACGTCATGGCCCCGGGGAGCTGTTTTTT. It encodes CASSQVGLRHGPGELFF.

Note on this clone: Other DNA sequences of this sample code for an identical CDR3. The V call is TRBV5-1, the J call TRBJ1-1, with a tentative D call TRBD1 (6 bases). Germline CDR1 reads SGHRS; CDR2 reads YFSETQ. CDR3 size: 14 residues. Trimming removed 2 bases from V and 0 bases from J, with 8 bases in between. The CDR3 loop is CASSLGGMNTEAFF. The CDR3 DNA sequence: TGCGCCAGCAGCTTAGGGGGTATGAACACTGAAGCTTTCTTT.

The genes are TRBV10-3 and TRBJ2-2; no firm D call. CDR3 length: 14 amino acids. Per the germline V gene, CDR1 is ENHRY and CDR2 is SYGVKD. Trimming left V 4 bases short and J 0 bases short, with 6 bases between. CDR3 region: CAISVGPNTGELFF. The CDR3 nucleotides read TGTGCCATCAGTGTGGGCCCGAACACCGGGGAGCTGTTTTTT.

The rearrangement joins TRBV7-2 to TRBJ1-1, with TRBD1 as a possible D gene (6 bases). Deletions cut 4 bases from V and 2 bases from J, with 14 bases between. CDR3 length: 15 residues. Looked up from germline, CDR1 is SGHTA and CDR2 is FQGNSA. The CDR3 sequence is CASSSGQIANTEAFF. In nucleotides, the CDR3 is TGTGCCAGCAGCTCCGGACAGATAGCAAACACTGAAGCTTTCTTT.